These T cell receptor beta chains were read from a single sample in a study of T-cell reconstitution after alpha-beta-depleted transplantation in children. TCRdb re-called the PCR reads through MiXCR, storing one row per CDR3 protein. The data hold more than 550,000 distinct CDR3 sequences, with roughly a tenth observed a single time. The starting material was PBMCs from the stem cell graft donor, obtained from the stem cell graft. The receptors stem from a human donor who donated a stem cell graft to a child with acute myeloid leukemia. CDR3s include the opening cysteine and the closing phenylalanine or tryptophan. D genes are given only for firm matches. Clone size is given for some rows only: seen once, a few or many times, or a class if the clone is expanded.

V,size,D,J,DNA,CDR3
TRBV20-1,few,TRBD2,TRBJ2-7,TGCAGTGCTAGTCGGTCGGTCAGCGGGAGGACCTACGAGCAGTACTTC,CSASRSVSGRTYEQYF
TRBV7-3,few,NA,TRBJ1-1,TGTGCCAGCAGCAAAGGAGGGTTAGGCACTGAAGCTTTCTTT,CASSKGGLGTEAFF
TRBV6-5,NA,NA,TRBJ2-5,TGTGCCAGCAGTTCCCCGGCGGGAATGGCGGAGACCCAGTACTTC,CASSSPAGMAETQYF
TRBV6-2/TRBV6-3,NA,NA,TRBJ1-5,TGTGCCAGCAGTCGGCAAGGACAGCATAGCAATCAGCCCCAGCATTTT,CASSRQGQHSNQPQHF
TRBV7-7,NA,TRBD2,TRBJ2-2,TGTGCTAGCGGGCCGATCCTAGCGGGAGAGACGAACACCGGGGAGCTGTTTTTT,CASGPILAGETNTGELFF
TRBV20-1,NA,TRBD1,TRBJ2-2,TGCAGTGCCCCGAGGGACAGGGCGAACACCGGGGAGCTGTTTTTT,CSAPRDRANTGELFF
TRBV15,NA,TRBD2,TRBJ2-7,TGTGCCACCAGCCGCGCTAGCGGGCTTACCTACGAGCAGTACTTC,CATSRASGLTYEQYF
TRBV10-3,few,TRBD2,TRBJ2-5,TGTGCCATCAGTGAGTCGCGACTAGCGGGAGGGGAGACCCAGTACTTC,CAISESRLAGGETQYF
TRBV4-3,NA,NA,TRBJ1-4,TGCGCCAGCAGCCAAGCCTCCGAGGGGAGGGGTGAAAAACTGTTTTTT,CASSQASEGRGEKLFF
TRBV12-3/TRBV12-4,few,TRBD2,TRBJ2-3,TGTGCCAGCAGTTCACCGGGACTAGCGGGAGTGGGTACAGATACGCAGTATTTT,CASSSPGLAGVGTDTQYF
TRBV27,NA,NA,TRBJ1-6,TGTGCCAGCAGTTCGGAGACACCGATTTCACCCCTCCACTTT,CASSSETPISPLHF
TRBV7-2,NA,NA,TRBJ2-1,TGTGCCAGCAGCTTGGGACCGAACCCGAATGAGCAGTTCTTC,CASSLGPNPNEQFF
TRBV7-2,few,NA,TRBJ1-2,TGTGCCAGCAGCTTAGCGCCGTTACAGTCTAACTATGGCTACACCTTC,CASSLAPLQSNYGYTF